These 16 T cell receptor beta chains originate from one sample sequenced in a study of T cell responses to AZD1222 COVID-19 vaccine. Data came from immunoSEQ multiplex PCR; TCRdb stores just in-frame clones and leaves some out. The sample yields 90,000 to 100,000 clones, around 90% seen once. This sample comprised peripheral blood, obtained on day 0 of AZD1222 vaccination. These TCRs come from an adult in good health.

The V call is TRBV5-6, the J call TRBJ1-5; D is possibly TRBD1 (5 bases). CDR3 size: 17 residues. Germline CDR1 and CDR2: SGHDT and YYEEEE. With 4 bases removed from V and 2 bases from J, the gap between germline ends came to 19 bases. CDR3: CASSHPYPGHGNQPQHF. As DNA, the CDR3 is TGTGCCAGCAGCCACCCTTACCCTGGACATGGCAATCAGCCCCAGCATTTT. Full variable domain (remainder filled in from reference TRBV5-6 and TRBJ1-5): DAGVTQSPTHLIKTRGQQVTLRCSPKSGHDTVSWYQQALGQGPQFIFQYYEEEERQRGNFPDRFSGHQFPNYSSELNVNALLLGDSALYLCASSHPYPGHGNQPQHFGDGTRLSIL.

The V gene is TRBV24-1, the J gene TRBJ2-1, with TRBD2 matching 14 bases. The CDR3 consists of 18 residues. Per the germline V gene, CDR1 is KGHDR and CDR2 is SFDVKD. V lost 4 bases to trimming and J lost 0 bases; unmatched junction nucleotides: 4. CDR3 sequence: CATSDPGLAGASYNEQFF. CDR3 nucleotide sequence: TGTGCCACCAGTGACCCGGGACTAGCGGGAGCCTCCTACAATGAGCAGTTCTTC.

CDR3 nucleotides: TGTGCCAGCAGCTCCCAGGGTTTCTATAATTCACCCCTCCACTTT. Translated: CASSSQGFYNSPLHF. The chain links TRBV7-3 to TRBJ1-6; maybe TRBD1 (5 bases). CDR1 is SGHTA, CDR2 FQGTGA, per germline. This CDR3 is built from 15 residues. Deletions cut 4 bases from V and 3 bases from J, with 10 bases between.

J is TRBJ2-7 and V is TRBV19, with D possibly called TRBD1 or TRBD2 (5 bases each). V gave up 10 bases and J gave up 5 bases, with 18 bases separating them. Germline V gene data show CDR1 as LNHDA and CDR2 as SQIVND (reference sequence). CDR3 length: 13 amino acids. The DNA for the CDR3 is TGTGCCACCCCGAGACCGGGACCGGACGAGCAGTACGTC. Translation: CATPRPGPDEQYV.

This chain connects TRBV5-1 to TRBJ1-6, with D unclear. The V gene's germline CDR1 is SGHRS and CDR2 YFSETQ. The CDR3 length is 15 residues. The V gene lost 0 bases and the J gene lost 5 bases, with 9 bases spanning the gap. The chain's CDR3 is CASSLGIQHNSPLHF. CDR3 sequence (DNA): TGCGCCAGCAGCTTGGGAATCCAACATAATTCACCCCTCCACTTT.

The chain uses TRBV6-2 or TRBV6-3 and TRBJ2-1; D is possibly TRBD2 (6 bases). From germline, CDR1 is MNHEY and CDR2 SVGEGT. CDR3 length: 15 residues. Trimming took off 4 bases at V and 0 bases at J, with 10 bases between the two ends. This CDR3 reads CASSLAASSYNEQFF. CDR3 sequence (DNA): TGTGCCAGCAGTTTAGCGGCCAGCTCCTACAATGAGCAGTTCTTC.

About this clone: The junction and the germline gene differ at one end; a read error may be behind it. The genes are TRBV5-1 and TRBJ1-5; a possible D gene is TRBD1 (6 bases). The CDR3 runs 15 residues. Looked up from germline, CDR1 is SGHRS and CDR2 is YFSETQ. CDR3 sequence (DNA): TGTGCCAGCAGTTTGGGGGGCGTGAGCAATCAGCCCCAGCATTTT. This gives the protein CASSLGGVSNQPQHF. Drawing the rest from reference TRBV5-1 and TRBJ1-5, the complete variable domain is KAGVTQTPRYLIKTRGQQVTLSCSPISGHRSVSWYQQTPGQGLQFLFEYFSETQRNKGNFPGRFSGRQFSNSRSEMNVSTLELGDSALYLCASSLGGVSNQPQHFGDGTRLSIL.

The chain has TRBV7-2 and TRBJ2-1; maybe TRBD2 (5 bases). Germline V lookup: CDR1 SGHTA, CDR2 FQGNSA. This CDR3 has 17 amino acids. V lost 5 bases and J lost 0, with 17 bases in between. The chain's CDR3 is CASSPKRGLLSYNEQFF. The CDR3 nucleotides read TGTGCCAGCAGCCCGAAACGGGGTCTTCTCTCCTACAATGAGCAGTTCTTC.

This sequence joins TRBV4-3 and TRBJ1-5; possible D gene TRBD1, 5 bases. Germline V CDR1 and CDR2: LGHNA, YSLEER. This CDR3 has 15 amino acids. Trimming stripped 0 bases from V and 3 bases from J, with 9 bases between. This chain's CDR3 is CASSQDPQVNQPQHF. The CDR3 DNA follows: TGCGCCAGCAGCCAAGATCCACAGGTCAATCAGCCCCAGCATTTT.

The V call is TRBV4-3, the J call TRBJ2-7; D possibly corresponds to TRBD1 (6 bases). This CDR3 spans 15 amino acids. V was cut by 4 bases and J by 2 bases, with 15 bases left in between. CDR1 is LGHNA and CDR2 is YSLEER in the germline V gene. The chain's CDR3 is CASSRGMGQTYEQYF. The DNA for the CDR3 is TGCGCCAGCAGCCGAGGGATGGGACAAACCTACGAGCAGTACTTC.

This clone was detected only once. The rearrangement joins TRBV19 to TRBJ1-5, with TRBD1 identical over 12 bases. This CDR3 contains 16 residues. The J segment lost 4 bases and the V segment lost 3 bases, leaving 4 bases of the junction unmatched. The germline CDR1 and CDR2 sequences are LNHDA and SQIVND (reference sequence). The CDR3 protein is CASSMWDRGPNQPQHF. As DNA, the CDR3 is TGTGCCAGTAGTATGTGGGACAGGGGGCCGAATCAGCCCCAGCATTTT.

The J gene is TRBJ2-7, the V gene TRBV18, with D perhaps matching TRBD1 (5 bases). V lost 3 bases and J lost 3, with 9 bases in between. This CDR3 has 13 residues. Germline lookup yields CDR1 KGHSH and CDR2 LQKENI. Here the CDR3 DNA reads TGTGCCAGCTCACCGACAGACCTCTACGAGCAGTACTTC. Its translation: CASSPTDLYEQYF.

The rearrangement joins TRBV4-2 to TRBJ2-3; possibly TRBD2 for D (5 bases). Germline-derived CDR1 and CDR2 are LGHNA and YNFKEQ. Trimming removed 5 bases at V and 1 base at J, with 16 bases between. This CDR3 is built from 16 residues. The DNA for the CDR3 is TGTGCCAGCAGCTCACAATCCGGGATCCGCACAGATACGCAGTATTTT. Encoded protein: CASSSQSGIRTDTQYF.

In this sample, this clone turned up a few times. The chain's CDR3 is CASSLQAGSSYEQYF. The CDR3 nucleotides are TGTGCCAGCAGCCTGCAAGCGGGGAGCTCCTACGAGCAGTACTTC. The chain is built from TRBV6-2 or TRBV6-3 and TRBJ2-7; 7 bases match TRBD2. The CDR3 sequence is 15 residues long. Losses at the gene ends were 6 bases for V and 0 bases for J; bases not matched to a gene: 8. Germline-derived CDR1 and CDR2 are MNHEY and SVGEGT.

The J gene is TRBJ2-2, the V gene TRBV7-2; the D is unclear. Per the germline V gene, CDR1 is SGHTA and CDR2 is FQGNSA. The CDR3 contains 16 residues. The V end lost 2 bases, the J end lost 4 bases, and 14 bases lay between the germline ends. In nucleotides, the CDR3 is TGTGCCAGCAGCTTATGGGTAGGCACCGCCACCGGGGAGCTGTTTTTT. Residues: CASSLWVGTATGELFF.

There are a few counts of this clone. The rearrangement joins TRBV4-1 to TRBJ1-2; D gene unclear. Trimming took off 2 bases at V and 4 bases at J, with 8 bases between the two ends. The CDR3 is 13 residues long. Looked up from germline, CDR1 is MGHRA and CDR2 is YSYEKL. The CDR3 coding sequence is TGCGCCAGCAGCCAACAGGCTTCCTATGGCTACACCTTC. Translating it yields CASSQQASYGYTF.